These 14 T cell receptor beta chains originate from one sample sequenced in a study of Ad26.COV2.S vaccination and SARS-CoV-2 variants. Treatment denoted: roughly 18 received Ad26.COV2.S at low or high dose, single or two shots; 5 received placebo; per-sample allocation not given. Sampling was done on day 63 after the first vaccine or placebo injection. The repertoire was sequenced with immunoSEQ multiplex PCR; TCRdb's copy has only in-frame clones and lacks some. The sample holds approximately 300,000 clones; more than 70% are singletons and the top ten take 1.9%. Specimen: peripheral blood, collected in a trial of Ad26.COV2.S vaccine versus placebo. Receptors originate from a person between 18 and 65 years old who received the Ad26.COV2.S COVID-19 vaccine or a placebo.

The J gene is TRBJ1-2, the V gene TRBV7-9; tentative D call: TRBD1 (6 bases). Germline CDR1 SEHNR, CDR2 FQNEAQ (reference sequence). The CDR3 covers 15 residues. The germline V and J ends were trimmed by 1 base and 0 bases, with 9 bases remaining between them. Here the CDR3 reads CASSLGGGSNYGYTF. In nucleotides, the CDR3 is TGTGCCAGCAGCTTAGGTGGGGGCTCTAACTATGGCTACACCTTC.

The chain links TRBV4-3 to TRBJ2-6; weak D call: TRBD2 (6 bases). CDR3 size: 18 residues. Trimming left V 0 bases short and J 0 bases short, with 12 bases between. Per germline, CDR1 LGHNA and CDR2 YSLEER. CDR3 sequence reads: CASSQDLGGRSGANVLTF. Here the CDR3 DNA reads TGCGCCAGCAGCCAAGATCTGGGAGGCCGCTCTGGGGCCAACGTCCTGACTTTC.

The chain has TRBV9 and TRBJ2-1, with D maybe TRBD2 (5 bases). Germline-derived CDR1 and CDR2 are SGDLS and YYNGEE. The CDR3 has 12 amino acids. V was pared by 3 bases and J by 9 bases, with 10 bases between. The CDR3: CASSGPRGEQFF. CDR3 in DNA: TGTGCCAGCAGCGGCCCCCGGGGTGAGCAGTTCTTC.

About this clone itself: A read error may account for a junction end that differs from germline. J is TRBJ1-4 and V is TRBV5-6; D not resolved. Looked up from germline, CDR1 is SGHDT and CDR2 is YYEEEE. There are 13 residues in the CDR3. The CDR3 region has the DNA TGTGCCAGCAGCTTGAACTATAATCAAAAACTGTTTTTT. This encodes CASSLNYNQKLFF.

This clone has just one count. The V and J genes are TRBV12-3 or TRBV12-4 and TRBJ2-1; D remains ambiguous. Trimming took off 6 bases at V and 7 bases at J, with 13 bases between the two ends. The CDR3 runs to 13 residues. This CDR3 is CASSHLVGNEQFF. The CDR3 bases are TGTGCCAGCAGCCACCTCGTAGGGAATGAGCAGTTCTTC.

This chain uses TRBV5-1 with TRBJ2-3; D ambiguous. This CDR3 region has 15 residues. The V gene's germline CDR1 is SGHRS and CDR2 YFSETQ. The germline V and J ends were trimmed by 0 bases and 1 base, with 9 bases remaining between them. CDR3 protein: CASSLGRAGTDTQYF. CDR3 nucleotide sequence: TGCGCCAGCAGCTTGGGGCGAGCCGGCACAGATACGCAGTATTTT.

The J gene is TRBJ1-2, the V gene TRBV3-1 (or the pseudogene TRBV3-2); D unresolved. Germline lookup yields CDR1 LGHDT and CDR2 YNNKEL (reference sequence). Trimming cost V 11 bases and J 4 bases, with 11 bases left between them. The CDR3 runs to 11 residues. The CDR3 loop is CASSVPYGYTF. DNA for the CDR3: TGTGCCTCCTCAGTCCCCTATGGCTACACCTTC.

The rearrangement links TRBV11-2 to TRBJ1-1; D unclear. CDR3 size: 14 residues. V was shortened by 2 bases and J by 4 bases, with 11 bases between the two germline ends. Per germline, CDR1 SGHAT and CDR2 FQNNGV. The CDR3 sequence is CASSLQSQSTEAFF. The CDR3, as DNA: TGTGCCAGCAGCTTACAGAGTCAGAGCACTGAAGCTTTCTTT.

The V gene is TRBV6-2 or TRBV6-3, the J gene TRBJ1-1, with 8 bases that match TRBD1. The CDR3 length is 18 residues. Germline V gene sequence: CDR1 MNHEY, CDR2 SVGEGT. Germline trimming cut 2 bases from V and 0 bases from J; bases unmatched to any gene: 11. CDR3 in DNA: TGTGCCAGCAGTTACAATGTGGGGGGACAGGATTTGAACACTGAAGCTTTCTTT. This encodes CASSYNVGGQDLNTEAFF.

CDR3 sequence reads: CASSLGLAPDTQYF. The CDR3 coding sequence is TGTGCCAGCAGCCTGGGACTAGCTCCAGATACGCAGTATTTT. V usage is TRBV9 and J usage is TRBJ2-3, with 9 bases aligning to TRBD2. The CDR3 has 14 amino acids. Trimming took 4 bases from V and 4 from J; bases not matched to a gene: 4. Germline V gives CDR1 SGDLS, CDR2 YYNGEE.

The chain recombines TRBV9 with TRBJ2-1; no definite D call. The CDR3 sequence is 16 residues long. CDR1 is SGDLS and CDR2 is YYNGEE in the germline V gene. V was pared by 3 bases and J by 4 bases, with 17 bases between. As DNA, the CDR3 is TGTGCCAGCAGCGCCCAGGACGTAGGCTTTTACAATGAGCAGTTCTTC. Translation gives CASSAQDVGFYNEQFF.

The chain uses TRBV7-2 and TRBJ2-5; unclear D gene. CDR3 size: 14 residues. Germline V gene lookup returns CDR1 SGHTA and CDR2 FQGNSA. Trimming shortened V by 0 bases and J by 2 bases, and 7 bases separated the two germline ends. CDR3 protein: CASSLAQVQETQYF. For the CDR3, the DNA is TGTGCCAGCAGCTTAGCTCAGGTTCAAGAGACCCAGTACTTC.

This chain links TRBV9 with TRBJ1-1, with D possibly matching TRBD1 (5 bases). The length of the CDR3 is 13 residues. The V end lost 1 base, the J end lost 7 bases, and 11 bases lay between the germline ends. Germline V gene lookup returns CDR1 SGDLS and CDR2 YYNGEE. This CDR3 reads CASSVRGSGEAFF. In DNA form, the CDR3 reads TGTGCCAGCAGCGTACGGGGGTCCGGTGAAGCTTTCTTT.

The chain joins TRBV2 to TRBJ2-1, with a weak D call TRBD2 (6 bases). The CDR3 sequence is 15 residues long. Trimming pared 3 bases from V and 6 bases from J, leaving 15 bases between. From germline, CDR1 is SNHLY and CDR2 FYNNEI. The CDR3 DNA follows: TGTGCCAGCAGTGATCCAGGGTACGGGGGCAATGAGCAGTTCTTC. Protein product: CASSDPGYGGNEQFF.